The rows below give T cell receptor beta chains drawn from one sample of a study of cytomegalovirus exposure and HLA in healthy donors. The table came from immunoSEQ multiplex PCR; TCRdb's copy has only in-frame clones and leaves some out. The sample yields about 87,000 clones, around 8% seen once. Material: PBMCs. The receptors come from a man aged 45 to 65 in good health and CMV-seronegative. Each CDR3 is given with its conserved first and last residue. D genes are given only for firm matches. Clone size appears in some rows only: once, few, many, or a class for an expanded clone.

D gene: .
clone size: .
V gene: TRBV7-9
J gene: TRBJ1-3
CDR3 DNA: TGTGCCAGCAGCCCGACGCTAACCGGACATCACTCTGGAAACACCATATATTTT
CDR3 protein: CASSPTLTGHHSGNTIYF

D gene: .
clone size: few
V gene: TRBV7-2
J gene: TRBJ1-2
CDR3 DNA: TGTGCCAGCAGCCGGGACAATAACTATGGCTACACCTTC
CDR3 protein: CASSRDNNYGYTF

D gene: .
clone size: .
V gene: TRBV10-3
J gene: TRBJ2-3
CDR3 DNA: TGTGCCATCAAAGCGGCTAGCACAGATACGCAGTATTTT
CDR3 protein: CAIKAASTDTQYF

D gene: .
clone size: few
V gene: TRBV9
J gene: TRBJ1-1
CDR3 DNA: TGTGCCAGCAGCGTAGAAGGGGCTGAAGCTTTCTTT
CDR3 protein: CASSVEGAEAFF

D gene: .
clone size: .
V gene: TRBV6-5
J gene: TRBJ2-3
CDR3 DNA: TGTGCCAGCAGTTTACAGGGAGATAGCACAGATACGCAGTATTTT
CDR3 protein: CASSLQGDSTDTQYF

D gene: TRBD1
clone size: .
V gene: TRBV9
J gene: TRBJ2-1
CDR3 DNA: TGTGCCAGCAGCGCATCCGGGACAGGGGGCAATGAGCAGTTCTTC
CDR3 protein: CASSASGTGGNEQFF

D gene: .
clone size: .
V gene: TRBV4-3
J gene: TRBJ2-3
CDR3 DNA: TGCGCCAGCAGTACGAATAGCCGGGGGGCGGTAGATACGCAGTATTTT
CDR3 protein: CASSTNSRGAVDTQYF

D gene: TRBD2
clone size: few
V gene: TRBV5-1
J gene: TRBJ2-2
CDR3 DNA: TGCGCCAGCAGCTCACTAGCGGGATCCACCGGGGAGCTGTTTTTT
CDR3 protein: CASSSLAGSTGELFF

D gene: TRBD1
clone size: .
V gene: TRBV5-6
J gene: TRBJ2-1
CDR3 DNA: TGTGCCAGCAGCGTACAGGGGTGGAATGAGCAGTTCTTC
CDR3 protein: CASSVQGWNEQFF

D gene: .
clone size: .
V gene: TRBV7-3
J gene: TRBJ2-1
CDR3 DNA: TGTGCCAGCAGCTTACACGGGGGAGTGAACAATGAGCAGTTCTTC
CDR3 protein: CASSLHGGVNNEQFF

D gene: .
clone size: few
V gene: TRBV6-5
J gene: TRBJ1-5
CDR3 DNA: TGTGCCAGCAGTTACTCCCAGGGCTGGGTTCAGCCCCAGCATTTT
CDR3 protein: CASSYSQGWVQPQHF

D gene: TRBD1
clone size: .
V gene: TRBV28
J gene: TRBJ2-7
CDR3 DNA: TGTGCCAGCAGTTACACAGGGGGCGACGCCTACGAGCAGTACTTC
CDR3 protein: CASSYTGGDAYEQYF

D gene: .
clone size: .
V gene: TRBV7-9
J gene: TRBJ2-2
CDR3 DNA: TGTGCCAGCAGCATAGGGGCCAACACCGGGGAGCTGTTTTTT
CDR3 protein: CASSIGANTGELFF

D gene: TRBD2
clone size: .
V gene: TRBV7-2
J gene: TRBJ2-3
CDR3 DNA: TGTGCCAGCAGCTTAGGCCTCCTAGCGGGAGGGCCAGATACGCAGTATTTT
CDR3 protein: CASSLGLLAGGPDTQYF

D gene: .
clone size: few
V gene: TRBV5-4
J gene: TRBJ1-1
CDR3 DNA: TGTGCCAGCAGCTTCGAACGGGGCACTGAAGCTTTCTTT
CDR3 protein: CASSFERGTEAFF

D gene: .
clone size: few
V gene: TRBV4-3
J gene: TRBJ2-7
CDR3 DNA: TGCGCCAGCAGCCAAGATCCCACAGGGTCTCATTACGAGCAGTACTTC
CDR3 protein: CASSQDPTGSHYEQYF

D gene: .
clone size: few
V gene: TRBV9
J gene: TRBJ1-2
CDR3 DNA: TGTGCCAGCAGCGTAGAGGCAATAGGGAGATGGGGCTACACCTTC
CDR3 protein: CASSVEAIGRWGYTF

D gene: .
clone size: .
V gene: TRBV14
J gene: TRBJ2-2
CDR3 DNA: TGTGCCAGCAGCCAAATAACAGGGAAGACCGGGGAGCTGTTTTTT
CDR3 protein: CASSQITGKTGELFF

D gene: TRBD2
clone size: few
V gene: TRBV5-1
J gene: TRBJ2-1
CDR3 DNA: TGCGCCAGCAGCCCTCGACTAGCGGGGGGCGAAAATGAGCAGTTCTTC
CDR3 protein: CASSPRLAGGENEQFF

D gene: TRBD2
clone size: few
V gene: TRBV4-1
J gene: TRBJ2-1
CDR3 DNA: TGCGCCAGCAGCCAAGTTTGGGGGGGGAAATCCTACAATGAGCAGTTCTTC
CDR3 protein: CASSQVWGGKSYNEQFF

D gene: .
clone size: few
V gene: TRBV25-1
J gene: TRBJ2-7
CDR3 DNA: TGTGCCAGCAGTCAGGGGGAGGAATCCCACGAGCAGTACTTC
CDR3 protein: CASSQGEESHEQYF

D gene: TRBD2
clone size: .
V gene: TRBV7-9
J gene: TRBJ2-3
CDR3 DNA: TGTGCCAGCAGCTTCTCGGGTAGCGGGGGTCCGGGAGATACGCAGTATTTT
CDR3 protein: CASSFSGSGGPGDTQYF

D gene: .
clone size: .
V gene: TRBV28
J gene: TRBJ2-1
CDR3 DNA: TGTGCCAGCAGTGAATGGTCAGGGACTAATGAGCAGTTCTTC
CDR3 protein: CASSEWSGTNEQFF

D gene: TRBD1
clone size: few
V gene: TRBV6-6
J gene: TRBJ2-1
CDR3 DNA: TGTGCCAGCAGAAAGCCGGGACAGGTTGACAATGAGCAGTTCTTC
CDR3 protein: CASRKPGQVDNEQFF

D gene: .
clone size: .
V gene: TRBV18
J gene: TRBJ2-7
CDR3 DNA: TGTGCCAGCTCACCTGGACAGACCTCCTACGAGCAGTACTTC
CDR3 protein: CASSPGQTSYEQYF

D gene: .
clone size: .
V gene: TRBV18
J gene: TRBJ2-6
CDR3 DNA: TGTGCCAGCTCACCAGAGGGGGCTGGGGCCAACGTCCTGACTTTC
CDR3 protein: CASSPEGAGANVLTF

D gene: .
clone size: few
V gene: TRBV30
J gene: TRBJ2-5
CDR3 DNA: TGTGCCTGGGCATATTCGGGGGAGACCCAGTACTTC
CDR3 protein: CAWAYSGETQYF

D gene: .
clone size: few
V gene: TRBV5-4
J gene: TRBJ1-2
CDR3 DNA: TGTGCCAGCAGCTTGGGTCCTGGCACATATATAAACTATGGCTACACCTTC
CDR3 protein: CASSLGPGTYINYGYTF

D gene: .
clone size: few
V gene: TRBV5-1
J gene: TRBJ1-1
CDR3 DNA: TGCGCCAGCAGCAGAATGGGACAGAACACTGAAGCTTTCTTT
CDR3 protein: CASSRMGQNTEAFF

D gene: TRBD1
clone size: many
V gene: TRBV6-4
J gene: TRBJ2-2
CDR3 DNA: TGTGCCAGCAGTGAAGGGACAGGGAGCACCGGGGAGCTGTTTTTT
CDR3 protein: CASSEGTGSTGELFF

D gene: TRBD1
clone size: few
V gene: TRBV5-4
J gene: TRBJ2-7
CDR3 DNA: TGTGCCAGCAGCCCACCCCCGGGACAGGGTACCTACGAGCAGTACTTC
CDR3 protein: CASSPPPGQGTYEQYF

D gene: TRBD1
clone size: .
V gene: TRBV28
J gene: TRBJ1-1
CDR3 DNA: TGTGCCAGCAGTTTATGGACAGGGAGGTACACTGAAGCTTTCTTT
CDR3 protein: CASSLWTGRYTEAFF

D gene: TRBD1
clone size: .
V gene: TRBV28
J gene: TRBJ2-7
CDR3 DNA: TGTGCCAGCAGTAGGGGGTTGGGACAGGGATACGAGCAGTACTTC
CDR3 protein: CASSRGLGQGYEQYF

D gene: .
clone size: few
V gene: TRBV11-3
J gene: TRBJ2-1
CDR3 DNA: TGTGCCAGCAGCTTAGATGGGGGGGCAACCTACAATGAGCAGTTCTTC
CDR3 protein: CASSLDGGATYNEQFF

D gene: .
clone size: .
V gene: TRBV7-2
J gene: TRBJ1-1
CDR3 DNA: TGTGCCAGCAGCTTTCAGAACACTGAAGCTTTCTTT
CDR3 protein: CASSFQNTEAFF

D gene: TRBD2
clone size: .
V gene: TRBV4-3
J gene: TRBJ2-3
CDR3 DNA: TGCGCCAGCAGCCAAGCGACTTTAGCGGGAGAAACAGATACGCAGTATTTT
CDR3 protein: CASSQATLAGETDTQYF

D gene: .
clone size: .
V gene: TRBV6-1
J gene: TRBJ1-2
CDR3 DNA: TGTGCCAGCAGTGAATCGCCGGGGATTGGCTATGGCTACACCTTC
CDR3 protein: CASSESPGIGYGYTF

D gene: .
clone size: .
V gene: TRBV5-1
J gene: TRBJ2-7
CDR3 DNA: TGCGCCAGCAGCTTGGGGGACAACTCCTACGAGCAGTACTTC
CDR3 protein: CASSLGDNSYEQYF

D gene: TRBD2
clone size: .
V gene: TRBV7-8
J gene: TRBJ2-1
CDR3 DNA: TGTGCCAGCAGCTTAGCGCGTTTAGCGGGAGTGGACAATGAGCAGTTCTTC
CDR3 protein: CASSLARLAGVDNEQFF

D gene: TRBD2
clone size: few
V gene: TRBV5-6
J gene: TRBJ2-7
CDR3 DNA: TGTGCCAGCAGCACCTTAGGGACTAGCGGCTACGAGCAGTACTTC
CDR3 protein: CASSTLGTSGYEQYF

D gene: .
clone size: .
V gene: TRBV28
J gene: TRBJ1-2
CDR3 DNA: TGTGCCAGCACCCCAAGCGGGCAGGGTGACTATGGCTACACCTTC
CDR3 protein: CASTPSGQGDYGYTF

D gene: .
clone size: few
V gene: TRBV5-8
J gene: TRBJ2-3
CDR3 DNA: TGTGCCAGCAGCGACGGACAGAGAGACACAGATACGCAGTATTTT
CDR3 protein: CASSDGQRDTDTQYF

D gene: .
clone size: .
V gene: TRBV2
J gene: TRBJ2-7
CDR3 DNA: TGTGCCAGCATTGGATGGAAGGGGACCTACGAGCAGTACTTC
CDR3 protein: CASIGWKGTYEQYF

D gene: .
clone size: .
V gene: TRBV7-9
J gene: TRBJ2-7
CDR3 DNA: TGTGCCAGCAGCCCACGGACTTACGAGCAGTACTTC
CDR3 protein: CASSPRTYEQYF

D gene: TRBD1
clone size: .
V gene: TRBV25-1
J gene: TRBJ2-2
CDR3 DNA: TGTGCCAGCAGTGAATACCGGACAGGGGGAGGGAACACCGGGGAGCTGTTTTTT
CDR3 protein: CASSEYRTGGGNTGELFF

D gene: TRBD1
clone size: few
V gene: TRBV19
J gene: TRBJ2-5
CDR3 DNA: TGTGCCAGTAGTATAATCGGACAGGGAATGGAGACCCAGTACTTC
CDR3 protein: CASSIIGQGMETQYF

D gene: .
clone size: .
V gene: TRBV2
J gene: TRBJ1-2
CDR3 DNA: TGTGCCAGCAGTGCGGGGGGGAATAACTATGGCTACACCTTC
CDR3 protein: CASSAGGNNYGYTF

D gene: .
clone size: few
V gene: TRBV25-1
J gene: TRBJ2-2
CDR3 DNA: TGTGCCAGCAGTGAATTTCAGGAACGCGGGGAGCTGTTTTTT
CDR3 protein: CASSEFQERGELFF

D gene: .
clone size: few
V gene: TRBV6-6
J gene: TRBJ1-1
CDR3 DNA: TGTGCCAGCAGTTACATGGCGGCGAACACTGAAGCTTTCTTT
CDR3 protein: CASSYMAANTEAFF

D gene: .
clone size: .
V gene: TRBV4-1
J gene: TRBJ2-7
CDR3 DNA: TGCGCCAGCAGCCAAGATCGGTACTACGAGCAGTACTTC
CDR3 protein: CASSQDRYYEQYF

D gene: .
clone size: .
V gene: TRBV7-9
J gene: TRBJ2-3
CDR3 DNA: TGTGCCAGCAGCCCGCTGGGGCCTCGGGCGGCTACGCAGTATTTT
CDR3 protein: CASSPLGPRAATQYF

D gene: TRBD2
clone size: few
V gene: TRBV5-1
J gene: TRBJ2-7
CDR3 DNA: TGCGCCAGCAGCCTTTCCGGGACTAGCGGGGTCGTGGGCGAGCAGTACTTC
CDR3 protein: CASSLSGTSGVVGEQYF

D gene: TRBD1
clone size: .
V gene: TRBV7-8
J gene: TRBJ1-1
CDR3 DNA: TGTGCCAGCAGCGGGGACAGGGGGCCCTCCACTGAAGCTTTCTTT
CDR3 protein: CASSGDRGPSTEAFF

D gene: TRBD2
clone size: .
V gene: TRBV6-4
J gene: TRBJ2-3
CDR3 DNA: TGTGCCAGCAGTCTAGCGGGGGGGAGAGATACGCAGTATTTT
CDR3 protein: CASSLAGGRDTQYF

D gene: TRBD1
clone size: few
V gene: TRBV6-5
J gene: TRBJ2-1
CDR3 DNA: TGTGCCAGCAGTCCGACAGGGGCCCTCTACAATGAGCAGTTCTTC
CDR3 protein: CASSPTGALYNEQFF